The rows below give T cell receptor beta chains drawn from one sample of a study of blood T cell repertoires in COVID-19. The table came from immunoSEQ multiplex PCR; TCRdb's copy has only in-frame clones and leaves some out. The sample lists 50,000 to 75,000 clones, about 80% occurring once. Sample: peripheral blood. The receptors derive from a man aged 55-75 years with COVID-19, enrolled during active disease. Both conserved end residues are part of each CDR3.

J gene	V gene	CDR3 protein
TRBJ1-6	TRBV6-6	CASSYSSDRTSPLHF
TRBJ2-3	TRBV6-6	CASSSPTLPNTQYF
TRBJ2-2	TRBV5-1	CASSSRAGNTGELFF
TRBJ1-4	TRBV4-1	CASRPTLTKGNEKLFF
TRBJ1-4	TRBV28	CASRRQGRREKLFF
TRBJ1-1	TRBV6-5	CASRIEGDSGEAFF
TRBJ2-1	TRBV3-1/TRBV3-2	CASSHTGEKVYNEQFF
TRBJ1-5	TRBV7-2	CASSLASGNQPQHF
TRBJ2-3	TRBV29-1	CSVGTGGADTQYF
TRBJ2-3	TRBV11-1	CASSLVPGSSTDTQYF
TRBJ1-1	TRBV11-2	CASSHLSGGGTEAFF
TRBJ2-7	TRBV23-1	CASSQSGTRHEQYF
TRBJ1-4	TRBV9	CASSAGFGEKLFF
TRBJ2-3	TRBV5-4	CASSLGTSKHYF
TRBJ2-5	TRBV5-1	CASSFSSMETQYF
TRBJ2-3	TRBV5-4	CASSPLRAGREDTQYF
TRBJ2-3	TRBV5-1	CASSPGLAGPSDTQYF
TRBJ1-6	TRBV12-3/TRBV12-4	CASSFALSTLHF
TRBJ1-1	TRBV11-2	CASSLIRQGRVVTEAFF
TRBJ2-2	TRBV24-1	CATSPEGTGELFF
TRBJ2-7	TRBV6-1	CASSEPGTASYEQYF
TRBJ2-1	TRBV5-1	CASSLTPSPNEQFF
TRBJ1-3	TRBV10-3	CAISAQGTGNTIYF
TRBJ2-7	TRBV20-1	CSASPAGEQYF
TRBJ2-7	TRBV6-1	CASSEGPVQYF
TRBJ2-3	TRBV24-1	CATSDNAFAGVGTQYF
TRBJ2-7	TRBV4-2	CASSQGLAGASNSYEQYF
TRBJ1-4	TRBV6-5	CASRAGINNEKLFF
TRBJ2-1	TRBV5-1	CASSYDSTYNEQFF
TRBJ2-3	TRBV7-7	CASSLGSGIDTQYF
TRBJ2-7	TRBV28	CASSPGTSGKSEQYF
TRBJ1-1	TRBV5-1	CASSEGVTEAFF
TRBJ2-4	TRBV2	CASSEYYIQYF
TRBJ1-4	TRBV5-1	CASRPGAELEKLFF
TRBJ2-7	TRBV19	CASRATGDSEQYF
TRBJ1-2	TRBV7-9	CASSPIGGTGYGYTF
TRBJ2-2	TRBV7-9	CASSVPGTSGLTVGELFF
TRBJ2-3	TRBV5-1	CASTVAGVSVDTQYF
TRBJ1-2	TRBV9	CASSVNPGQAAYGYTF
TRBJ2-3	TRBV7-2	CASSFQRGSTDTQYF
TRBJ1-1	TRBV5-6	CASSVTVNTEAFF
TRBJ1-2	TRBV6-5	CASSTQQGYGYTF
TRBJ1-1	TRBV6-5	CASSQLRGTNTEAFF
TRBJ1-2	TRBV4-1	CASSQGLSRRTYGYTF
TRBJ2-7	TRBV7-2	CASSPTSSYEQYF
TRBJ1-2	TRBV29-1	CSVTGTAGGVGYGYTF
TRBJ2-4	TRBV7-9	CASSSLAALAKNIQYF
TRBJ1-3	TRBV19	CASSPQQGYTIYF
TRBJ1-1	TRBV10-2	CASSPDRGTEAFF
TRBJ2-3	TRBV19	CASSPGLAGGPRTDTQYF
TRBJ1-2	TRBV6-6	CASSYASGGLNGYTF
TRBJ1-6	TRBV7-2	CASSQRASGDSPLHF
TRBJ1-4	TRBV5-1	CASSSQSPSAEKLFF
TRBJ2-7	TRBV12-3/TRBV12-4	CASSLGPRGEQYF
TRBJ1-1	TRBV3-1/TRBV3-2	CASSLGQGAAAFF
TRBJ2-5	TRBV9	CASSVAPSSEETQYF
TRBJ2-7	TRBV7-2	CASSLQQGYYEQYF
TRBJ1-3	TRBV5-4	CASSPDRGRGNTIYF